The 29 T cell receptor beta chains listed next were all sequenced from one sample in a study of blood T cell repertoires in COVID-19. Only in-frame clones appear in the TCRdb table, and some are missing; sequencing was by immunoSEQ multiplex PCR. The table includes some 300,000 clones, roughly nine tenths detected once. The sample comprised PBMCs or T cells enriched from blood (not recorded which). These TCRs come from a woman in her 30s who had recovered from COVID-19.

This clone came up once. The rearrangement uses TRBV5-1 and TRBJ1-1; 7 bases are a match to TRBD1. After removal of 0 bases from V and 5 bases from J, the junction contained 7 bases not matched to a gene. Germline V lookup: CDR1 SGHRS, CDR2 YFSETQ. The CDR3 totals 15 residues. DNA of the CDR3: TGCGCCAGCAGCTTGGACAGGGGAAGAAGTACTGAAGCTTTCTTT. This translates into CASSLDRGRSTEAFF.

The chain is built from TRBV2 and TRBJ1-2; no firm D call. The CDR3 spans 13 residues. V lost 3 bases and J lost 0, with 5 bases in between. Per the germline V gene, CDR1 is SNHLY and CDR2 is FYNNEI. CDR3 nucleotide sequence: TGTGCCAGCAGTGACGGAGCTAACTATGGCTACACCTTC. It yields the protein CASSDGANYGYTF.

The chain carries TRBV5-1 and TRBJ1-3; D gene unclear. Trimming stripped 0 bases from V and 0 bases from J, with 10 bases between. Germline values: CDR1 SGHRS, CDR2 YFSETQ. The CDR3 covers 16 residues. CDR3 coding DNA: TGCGCCAGCAGCTTGGGGCCGTTTTTCTCTGGAAACACCATATATTTT. Translation: CASSLGPFFSGNTIYF.

J is TRBJ1-1 and V is TRBV27; D gene uncertain. The germline V and J ends were trimmed by 5 bases and 3 bases, with 10 bases remaining between them. The CDR3 length is 13 residues. Germline V lookup: CDR1 MNHEY, CDR2 SMNVEV (reference sequence). CDR3 sequence (DNA): TGTGCCAGCAGTCTCCGGGTGGACACTGAAGCTTTCTTT. This gives the protein CASSLRVDTEAFF.

The CDR3 DNA reads as TGTGCCAGCAGTACCCGACAGGGATGGGGTGAAAAACTGTTTTTT. Its protein is CASSTRQGWGEKLFF. The chain carries TRBV28 and TRBJ1-4; 7 bases are a match to TRBD1. The CDR3 covers 15 residues. With V trimmed by 5 bases and J by 7 bases, 10 bases remained unmatched. Germline V CDR1 and CDR2: MDHEN, SYDVKM.

This chain links TRBV6-1 with TRBJ2-5, with TRBD2 matching 10 bases. The V and J ends lost 3 bases and 0 bases, in that order; junction bases with no gene match: 7. Germline assignment: CDR1 MNHNS and CDR2 SASEGT. The CDR3 is 17 residues long. The CDR3 DNA follows: TGTGCCAGCAGTGAGGGAGGAGCGGGGGGGTACCAAGAGACCCAGTACTTC. This sequence encodes CASSEGGAGGYQETQYF.

V usage is TRBV2 and J usage is TRBJ1-5; 8 bases agree with TRBD1. J gave up 2 bases and V 5 bases, and 5 bases lay outside the gene matches. The CDR3 covers 15 residues. Germline CDR1 is SNHLY and CDR2 is FYNNEI. This CDR3 reads CASSPQGAGNQPQHF. In DNA form, the CDR3 reads TGTGCCAGCAGTCCTCAGGGGGCGGGCAATCAGCCCCAGCATTTT.

CDR3 DNA sequence: TGTGCCAGCAGTTCACAGCGGGATAGCAATCAGCCCCAGCATTTT. Translating it yields CASSSQRDSNQPQHF. V usage is TRBV6-2 or TRBV6-3 and J usage is TRBJ1-5; unclear D gene. Germline-derived CDR1 and CDR2 are MNHEY and SVGEGT. This CDR3 contains 15 residues. Trimming shortened V by 4 bases and J by 0 bases, and 10 bases separated the two germline ends.

V is TRBV11-3 and J is TRBJ2-3; 13 nucleotides match TRBD2. CDR3 length equals 16 residues. From germline, CDR1 is SGHNT and CDR2 YENEEA. The junction had 7 bases not matched to a gene; V was cut back by 4 bases and J by 6 bases. This CDR3 reads CASSWGLAGPGDTQYF. In DNA form, the CDR3 reads TGTGCCAGCAGCTGGGGACTAGCGGGGCCCGGGGATACGCAGTATTTT.

V and J are TRBV6-6 and TRBJ1-5, with 9 bases lining up with TRBD1. Per the germline V gene, CDR1 is MNHNY and CDR2 is SVGAGI (reference sequence). Trimming took 6 bases from V and 7 from J; bases not matched to a gene: 13. This CDR3 spans 16 amino acids. The CDR3 loop is CASRESPGTGIQPQHF. CDR3 bases: TGTGCCAGCAGGGAATCCCCTGGGACAGGGATCCAGCCCCAGCATTTT.

The genes are TRBV15 and TRBJ2-7; 9 bases fit TRBD1. The V segment lost 5 bases and the J segment 3 bases; nucleotides outside the gene matches: 8. The CDR3 covers 15 residues. Germline loops: CDR1 LNHNV, CDR2 YYDKDF (reference sequence). This CDR3 is CATSSRDRGDYEQYF. Here the CDR3 DNA reads TGTGCCACCAGCTCGAGAGACAGGGGGGACTACGAGCAGTACTTC.

The V gene is TRBV14, the J gene TRBJ2-1; 8 bases are a match to TRBD1. With 2 bases clipped from V and 8 bases from J, the junction kept 11 bases outside the gene matches. CDR1 is SGHDN and CDR2 is FVKESK in the germline V gene. The length of the CDR3 is 16 residues. DNA of the CDR3: TGTGCCAGCAGCCAATGGACAGGGTCGCGGGGTGATGAGCAGTTCTTC. Protein sequence: CASSQWTGSRGDEQFF.

The chain carries TRBV19 and TRBJ2-1; D unresolved. CDR3 length: 14 residues. The germline V gene has CDR1 LNHDA and CDR2 SQIVND (reference sequence). Trimming cost V 7 bases and J 0 bases, with 10 bases left between them. This CDR3 is CASKRASSYNEQFF. The CDR3 bases are TGTGCCAGTAAACGAGCCTCCTCCTACAATGAGCAGTTCTTC.

The CDR3 DNA reads as TGTGCCACCAAGGGAGACCCCCTAGGGAACACTGAAGCTTTCTTT. Protein: CATKGDPLGNTEAFF. The genes are TRBV27 and TRBJ1-1, with no clear D. The CDR3 extends over 15 amino acids. Per the germline V gene, CDR1 is MNHEY and CDR2 is SMNVEV (reference sequence). V was clipped by 10 bases and J by 1 base, with 19 bases between them.

The table lists this clone with a few counts. V and J are TRBV10-3 and TRBJ2-3; maybe TRBD1 (6 bases). Germline V gene sequence: CDR1 ENHRY, CDR2 SYGVKD. The V gene lost 6 bases and the J gene lost 5 bases, with 15 bases spanning the gap. CDR3 length equals 14 residues. The DNA for the CDR3 is TGTGCCATCAGCAGGGGTACGGATGGAGATACGCAGTATTTT. Translating gives CAISRGTDGDTQYF.

The chain joins TRBV5-4 to TRBJ2-1, with a possible D match to TRBD1 (6 bases). This CDR3 contains 16 residues. Germline V gene lookup returns CDR1 SGHNT and CDR2 YYREEE (reference sequence). The ends were cut back, 0 bases at V and 0 bases at J, with 10 bases in the middle. The CDR3 loop reads CASSLDRTASYNEQFF. The CDR3 DNA reads TGTGCCAGCAGCTTGGATCGGACAGCCTCCTACAATGAGCAGTTCTTC.

V is TRBV7-8 and J is TRBJ1-1; 10 nucleotides agree with TRBD1. V was clipped by 3 bases and J by 4 bases; unmatched bases: 5. Germline CDR1 and CDR2: SGHVS and FQNEAQ. The CDR3 totals 15 residues. The CDR3 is CASSLETGGGTEAFF. The CDR3 DNA is TGTGCCAGCAGCTTGGAGACAGGGGGCGGCACTGAAGCTTTCTTT.

This clone was detected only once. V gene TRBV5-1 combines with J gene TRBJ2-3; 12 nucleotides line up with TRBD1. CDR1 SGHRS and CDR2 YFSETQ come from the germline V gene. The CDR3 has 15 amino acids. The V segment lost 3 bases and the J segment 5 bases; nucleotides outside the gene matches: 4. CDR3 in amino acids: CASSWGQGAGDTQYF. CDR3 DNA sequence: TGCGCCAGCAGCTGGGGACAGGGGGCCGGAGATACGCAGTATTTT.

The V call is TRBV6-5, the J call TRBJ1-2; TRBD1 might be the D (5 bases). Trimming took 2 bases from V and 5 from J, leaving 9 bases between them. The CDR3 covers 13 residues. Germline values: CDR1 MNHEY, CDR2 SVGAGI. CDR3 amino acids: CASSYPQGYGYTF. The CDR3 DNA follows: TGTGCCAGCAGTTACCCGCAGGGTTATGGCTACACCTTC.

The chain carries TRBV19 and TRBJ2-5; TRBD1 is a possible D gene (6 bases). The ends were cut back, 6 bases at V and 5 bases at J, with 10 bases in the middle. The CDR3 is made up of 12 amino acids. Germline V gene data show CDR1 as LNHDA and CDR2 as SQIVND (reference sequence). CDR3 coding DNA: TGTGCCAGTAGAGCCCAGGGGGAGACCCAGTACTTC. It codes for CASRAQGETQYF.

The V gene is TRBV7-9, the J gene TRBJ1-6, with 7 bases lining up with TRBD1. The CDR3 is 17 amino acids. From germline, CDR1 is SEHNR and CDR2 FQNEAQ (reference sequence). Trimming took 1 base from V and 7 from J; bases not matched to a gene: 10. The CDR3 DNA sequence: TGTGCCAGCAGCTTAGGTACTACGACAGGGACCAATTCACCCCTCCACTTT. The encoded protein is CASSLGTTTGTNSPLHF.

The rearrangement joins TRBV2 to TRBJ2-3; a possible D gene is TRBD1 (5 bases). Germline lookup yields CDR1 SNHLY and CDR2 FYNNEI. This CDR3 contains 11 residues. V lost 6 bases and J 5 bases, leaving 6 bases between the germline ends. CDR3 nucleotides: TGTGCCAGCAGCAGGGAAGATACGCAGTATTTT. Protein: CASSREDTQYF.

The chain employs TRBV5-1 and TRBJ2-6; weak D call: TRBD1 (6 bases). The V gene lost 4 bases and the J gene lost 4 bases, with 12 bases spanning the gap. Germline V gives CDR1 SGHRS, CDR2 YFSETQ. This CDR3 is built from 15 residues. In DNA, the CDR3 is TGCGCCAGCAGCCCAACAGGGTCCGGGGCCAACGTCCTGACTTTC. It codes for CASSPTGSGANVLTF.

The chain has TRBV2 and TRBJ1-6; D remains ambiguous. Germline CDR1 SNHLY, CDR2 FYNNEI. V lost 3 bases to trimming and J lost 3 bases, with 6 bases between them. The CDR3 has 14 residues. CDR3 sequence (DNA): TGTGCCAGCAGTGACAGTTTCTATAATTCACCCCTCCACTTT. This sequence encodes CASSDSFYNSPLHF.

This sequence joins TRBV9 and TRBJ1-5; D gene unclear. The CDR3 contains 13 residues. The germline V gene encodes CDR1 SGDLS and CDR2 YYNGEE. Trimming shortened V by 2 bases and J by 5 bases, and 8 bases separated the two germline ends. As DNA, the CDR3 is TGTGCCAGCAGCGTTTACTTCGATCAGCCCCAGCATTTT. The encoded protein is CASSVYFDQPQHF.

The V call is TRBV29-1, the J call TRBJ2-7; 9 bases align to TRBD1. With V trimmed by 5 bases and J by 2 bases, 4 bases remained unmatched. Germline lookup yields CDR1 SQVTM and CDR2 ANQGSEA. There are 13 residues in the CDR3. The CDR3 nucleotides read TGCAGCGTTTGGACAGGGGAGACCTACGAGCAGTACTTC. Encoded protein: CSVWTGETYEQYF.

V and J are TRBV6-5 and TRBJ1-6; no firm D call. V shed 0 bases and J shed 10 bases, with 13 bases lying between them. The CDR3 consists of 15 residues. Germline-derived CDR1 and CDR2 are MNHEY and SVGAGI. The CDR3 reads CASSYSSGTESPLHF. The CDR3 DNA sequence: TGTGCCAGCAGTTACTCGAGTGGAACAGAATCACCCCTCCACTTT.

The chain carries TRBV5-4 and TRBJ2-1, with 11 bases matching TRBD1. The junction had 5 bases not matched to a gene; V was cut back by 0 bases and J by 6 bases. Looked up from germline, CDR1 is SGHNT and CDR2 is YYREEE (reference sequence). This CDR3 region has 16 residues. CDR3: CASSLAGGQGGNEQFF. The CDR3 region has the DNA TGTGCCAGCAGCTTGGCCGGGGGACAGGGGGGCAATGAGCAGTTCTTC.

The rearrangement uses TRBV29-1 and TRBJ1-2, with D perhaps matching TRBD1 (5 bases). The ends were cut back, 4 bases at V and 2 bases at J, with 11 bases in the middle. The CDR3 runs to 13 residues. The germline V gene encodes CDR1 SQVTM and CDR2 ANQGSEA. The CDR3 protein is CSVAGGGNYGYTF. CDR3 sequence (DNA): TGCAGCGTTGCTGGCGGGGGAAACTATGGCTACACCTTC.